This entry lists 28 T cell receptor beta chains sequenced from one sample in a study of shared clonotypes between healthy human individuals. This table comes from immunoSEQ multiplex PCR, and its TCRdb copy is limited to in-frame clones, with some not included. The data contain roughly 500,000 clones, approximately 94% of them seen just once; the ten biggest clones take up about 0.06%. The sequenced sample was naive CD4+ T cells sorted from blood. Subset noted: CD45RA+ positively selected. These receptors were obtained from a woman under 40 in good health.

This chain connects TRBV28 to TRBJ1-1; no clear D gene. The CDR3 has 11 residues. CDR1 is MDHEN and CDR2 is SYDVKM in the germline V gene. With 6 bases removed from V and 4 bases from J, the gap between germline ends came to 6 bases. The CDR3 loop reads CASSLTTEAFF. CDR3 nucleotides: TGTGCCAGCAGCCTCACCACTGAAGCTTTCTTT.

This clone was seen once. The chain uses TRBV9 and TRBJ2-6; 8 bases are a match to TRBD1. The CDR3 length is 18 residues. With 3 bases clipped from V and 4 bases from J, the junction kept 12 bases outside the gene matches. Germline V gene sequence: CDR1 SGDLS, CDR2 YYNGEE. The CDR3: CASSASQGARSGANVLTF. In DNA, the CDR3 is TGTGCCAGCAGCGCCTCCCAGGGGGCGCGTAGCGGGGCCAACGTCCTGACTTTC.

The chain carries TRBV4-1 and TRBJ2-1; the match to TRBD2 covers 8 bases. Germline CDR1 and CDR2: MGHRA and YSYEKL. The CDR3 totals 16 residues. V gave up 1 base and J gave up 3 bases; unmatched junction bases: 5. As DNA, the CDR3 is TGCGCCAGCAGCCAAGCGGGGACTAGACTCTACAATGAGCAGTTCTTC. Amino acid sequence: CASSQAGTRLYNEQFF.

Points on this clone: The sample carries other DNA sequences with the same CDR3. The chain combines TRBV7-9 with TRBJ1-2; 8 nucleotides align to TRBD1. Germline CDR1 is SEHNR and CDR2 is FQNEAQ (reference sequence). The CDR3 is made up of 14 amino acids. V lost 5 bases and J lost 4; bases outside the gene matches: 6. This CDR3 is CASSPRGRGYGYTF. The CDR3 DNA reads TGTGCCAGCAGCCCCAGGGGGCGGGGCTATGGCTACACCTTC.

J is TRBJ2-1 and V is TRBV7-3, with 10 bases identical to TRBD2. Trimming took 5 bases from V and 10 from J; bases not matched to a gene: 17. Looked up from germline, CDR1 is SGHTA and CDR2 is FQGTGA. The CDR3 spans 17 residues. The chain's CDR3 is CASSARGGSGRGREQFF. The CDR3 nucleotides are TGTGCCAGCAGCGCCCGTGGGGGCAGCGGGAGGGGACGGGAGCAGTTCTTC.

V is TRBV2 and J is TRBJ1-1; D uncertain. CDR1 and CDR2 from the germline V gene are SNHLY and FYNNEI. The CDR3 consists of 13 residues. V lost 9 bases to trimming and J lost 0 bases, with 11 bases between them. Here the CDR3 reads CARASDMNTEAFF. The CDR3 region has the DNA TGTGCCAGAGCGTCAGATATGAACACTGAAGCTTTCTTT.

The chain employs TRBV6-5 and TRBJ2-3; the D is unclear. The V end lost 3 bases, the J end lost 2 bases, and 9 bases lay between the germline ends. Germline V gene data show CDR1 as MNHEY and CDR2 as SVGAGI. CDR3 length: 14 residues. The DNA for the CDR3 is TGTGCCAGCAGTTATTCTTCGACCACAGATACGCAGTATTTT. It yields the protein CASSYSSTTDTQYF.

CDR3 protein: CAKTPGTKETQYF. The CDR3 coding sequence is TGCGCCAAAACCCCCGGGACCAAAGAGACCCAGTACTTC. V is TRBV5-1 and J is TRBJ2-5, with D tentatively TRBD1 or TRBD2 (5 bases each). Germline assignment: CDR1 SGHRS and CDR2 YFSETQ. CDR3 length: 13 amino acids. V shed 9 bases and J shed 3 bases, with 15 bases lying between them.

This chain uses TRBV5-1 with TRBJ2-7; D ambiguous. Germline CDR1 reads SGHRS; CDR2 reads YFSETQ. The ends were cut back, 1 base at V and 0 bases at J, with 11 bases in the middle. CDR3 length: 15 amino acids. The CDR3 sequence is CASSLRSASSYEQYF. The CDR3 DNA follows: TGCGCCAGCAGCTTGCGGAGCGCGAGCTCCTACGAGCAGTACTTC. The variable domain in full, completed from reference TRBV5-1 and TRBJ2-7, reads KAGVTQTPRYLIKTRGQQVTLSCSPISGHRSVSWYQQTPGQGLQFLFEYFSETQRNKGNFPGRFSGRQFSNSRSEMNVSTLELGDSALYLCASSLRSASSYEQYFGPGTRLTVT.

The chain recombines TRBV19 with TRBJ1-2; D is perhaps TRBD1 (6 bases). Germline loops: CDR1 LNHDA, CDR2 SQIVND (reference sequence). Trimming removed 5 bases from V and 2 bases from J, with 15 bases in between. The CDR3 runs to 15 residues. The CDR3 sequence is CASSVVTGQNYGYTF. The DNA for the CDR3 is TGTGCCAGTAGTGTCGTTACGGGACAAAACTATGGCTACACCTTC.

J is TRBJ2-2 and V is TRBV25-1; 8 bases map to TRBD1. The germline V gene encodes CDR1 MGHDK and CDR2 SYGVNS. The CDR3 is 15 amino acids. Germline trimming cut 8 bases from V and 6 bases from J; bases unmatched to any gene: 11. CDR3 DNA: TGTGCCAGCTCAACAACAGGGGGTTTAGCCGGGGAGCTGTTTTTT. It yields the protein CASSTTGGLAGELFF.

The chain uses TRBV4-1 and TRBJ2-5, with 13 bases aligning to TRBD2. The CDR3 is 16 amino acids. Germline CDR1 reads MGHRA; CDR2 reads YSYEKL. Trimming at V came to 2 bases and at J to 5 bases, leaving 5 bases not matched to a gene. The CDR3 sequence: CASSQTLAGGVETQYF. As DNA, the CDR3 is TGCGCCAGCAGCCAAACACTAGCGGGAGGGGTTGAGACCCAGTACTTC.

The rearrangement joins TRBV28 to TRBJ2-4; the match to TRBD1 covers 7 bases. There are 15 residues in the CDR3. From germline, CDR1 is MDHEN and CDR2 SYDVKM. V lost 5 bases, J lost 1 base, and 5 bases stayed unmatched. The CDR3, as DNA: TGTGCCAGCAGTCCACAGGGGACGGCCAAAAACATTCAGTACTTC. Its translation is CASSPQGTAKNIQYF.

The chain joins TRBV28 to TRBJ2-7; 7 bases map to TRBD1. V trimming: 5 bases; J trimming: 5 bases; junction bases outside the gene matches: 6. There are 13 residues in the CDR3. Looked up from germline, CDR1 is MDHEN and CDR2 is SYDVKM. The CDR3 loop reads CASSPPGGHEQYF. The CDR3, as DNA: TGTGCCAGCAGTCCCCCAGGGGGTCACGAGCAGTACTTC.

The genes are TRBV7-9 and TRBJ1-3, with D unresolved. The CDR3 sequence is 15 residues long. V lost 3 bases and J 0 bases, leaving 9 bases between the germline ends. Germline V gene data show CDR1 as SEHNR and CDR2 as FQNEAQ (reference sequence). For the CDR3, the DNA is TGTGCCAGCAGCTTGCCGGTCGGCTCTGGAAACACCATATATTTT. It encodes CASSLPVGSGNTIYF.

The chain carries TRBV7-2 and TRBJ1-5; D is unclear. The V gene lost 5 bases and the J gene lost 6 bases, with 20 bases spanning the gap. The CDR3 covers 16 residues. Looked up from germline, CDR1 is SGHTA and CDR2 is FQGNSA. The CDR3 spells CASSPQLGEGRQPQHF. CDR3 sequence (DNA): TGTGCCAGCAGCCCTCAGTTGGGCGAAGGGCGTCAGCCCCAGCATTTT.

The J gene is TRBJ1-2, the V gene TRBV19; unclear D gene. CDR1 LNHDA and CDR2 SQIVND come from the germline V gene (reference sequence). V lost 1 base and J lost 10, with 16 bases in between. This CDR3 is built from 14 residues. CDR3 sequence (DNA): TGTGCCAGTAGTATAGCTGCAGAGCGCTCGGACTACACCTTC. It is translated as CASSIAAERSDYTF.

This sequence joins TRBV7-8 and TRBJ2-7; perhaps D is TRBD1 or TRBD2 (5 bases each). Trimming left V 1 base short and J 0 bases short, with 10 bases between. CDR1 is SGHVS, CDR2 FQNEAQ, per germline. CDR3 size: 15 residues. CDR3 DNA sequence: TGTGCCAGCAGCTTAGTCCGGGACGGCTCCTACGAGCAGTACTTC. Amino acids: CASSLVRDGSYEQYF.

The rearrangement links TRBV28 to TRBJ2-7; 11 bases fit TRBD1. The CDR3 runs 15 residues. The V gene end was trimmed by 6 bases and the J gene end by 5 bases; junction bases not matched to a gene: 9. Germline V gene lookup returns CDR1 MDHEN and CDR2 SYDVKM. CDR3 in amino acids: CASSVPGTGGHEQYF. The CDR3 nucleotides read TGTGCCAGCAGCGTCCCTGGGACAGGGGGACACGAGCAGTACTTC.

This chain links TRBV19 with TRBJ2-2; D could derive from TRBD1 or TRBD2 (5 bases each). Trimming took off 7 bases at V and 2 bases at J, with 11 bases between the two ends. CDR1 LNHDA and CDR2 SQIVND come from the germline V gene (reference sequence). The CDR3 extends over 14 amino acids. CDR3 in DNA: TGTGCCAGTATTGGGACGGCTAACACCGGGGAGCTGTTTTTT. It yields the protein CASIGTANTGELFF.

V usage is TRBV28 and J usage is TRBJ2-1; 8 nucleotides line up with TRBD1. The CDR3 contains 15 residues. Germline values: CDR1 MDHEN, CDR2 SYDVKM. The V and J ends lost 5 bases and 7 bases, in that order; junction bases with no gene match: 10. The CDR3 DNA is TGTGCCAGCAGTCCGACAGGGGCACGTAGGAATGAGCAGTTCTTC. Protein: CASSPTGARRNEQFF. Full variable domain (rest looked up from reference TRBV28 and TRBJ2-1): DVKVTQSSRYLVKRTGEKVFLECVQDMDHENMFWYRQDPGLGLRLIYFSYDVKMKEKGDIPEGYSVSREKKERFSLILESASTNQTSMYLCASSPTGARRNEQFFGPGTRLTVL.

The rearrangement joins TRBV11-1 to TRBJ2-7; the match to TRBD1 covers 9 bases. The CDR3 loop spans 15 amino acids. V lost 4 bases, J lost 4 bases, and 8 bases stayed unmatched. CDR1 SGHAT and CDR2 FQDESV come from the germline V gene (reference sequence). The CDR3, as DNA: TGTGCCAGCAGCTCCACAGGGGGCGGGTGGTACGAGCAGTACTTC. It codes for CASSSTGGGWYEQYF.

This clone was counted a single time. The gene calls are TRBV28 and TRBJ1-4; 8 bases line up with TRBD1. The CDR3 has 15 residues. V was clipped by 3 bases and J by 8 bases; unmatched bases: 8. The V gene's germline CDR1 is MDHEN and CDR2 SYDVKM. The CDR3 reads CASSLYSGTGEKLFF. CDR3 nucleotides: TGTGCCAGCAGTTTGTATAGCGGGACAGGAGAAAAACTGTTTTTT.

J is TRBJ2-7 and V is TRBV11-2; D call uncertain. V lost 5 bases to trimming and J lost 0 bases, with 2 bases between them. The CDR3 extends over 11 amino acids. Germline V gene lookup returns CDR1 SGHAT and CDR2 FQNNGV. In DNA form, the CDR3 reads TGTGCCAGCAGCGGCTCCTACGAGCAGTACTTC. It encodes CASSGSYEQYF.

This clone was observed a single time. The chain combines TRBV13 with TRBJ2-4; no clear D. Germline-derived CDR1 and CDR2 are PRHDT and FYEKMQ (reference sequence). The V gene lost 1 base and the J gene lost 3 bases, with 7 bases spanning the gap. The CDR3 totals 14 residues. DNA for the CDR3: TGTGCCAGCAGCTTAGCTAGTGGCAAAAACATTCAGTACTTC. It specifies CASSLASGKNIQYF.

The rearrangement uses TRBV5-1 and TRBJ2-2, with no clear D. There are 14 residues in the CDR3. Deletions cut 5 bases from V and 2 bases from J, with 10 bases between. CDR1 is SGHRS, CDR2 YFSETQ, per germline. The CDR3 region has the DNA TGCGCCAGCAGTCTCCAGGCCAACACCGGGGAGCTGTTTTTT. Translation gives CASSLQANTGELFF.

The rearrangement uses TRBV2 and TRBJ1-1; no clear D. This CDR3 contains 15 residues. Per the germline V gene, CDR1 is SNHLY and CDR2 is FYNNEI. Trimming pared 1 base from V and 4 bases from J, leaving 13 bases between. CDR3 sequence: CASSEGAGLVTEAFF. The CDR3 DNA follows: TGTGCCAGCAGTGAAGGGGCAGGTCTGGTCACTGAAGCTTTCTTT.

CDR3 sequence reads: CASTGSNPEHIQYF. The CDR3 DNA is TGTGCCAGTACAGGGTCAAACCCCGAGCACATTCAGTACTTC. V usage is TRBV28 and J usage is TRBJ2-4, with TRBD1 as a possible D gene (6 bases). V was shortened by 9 bases and J by 8 bases, with 20 bases between the two germline ends. The CDR3 contains 14 residues. Germline CDR1 MDHEN, CDR2 SYDVKM.